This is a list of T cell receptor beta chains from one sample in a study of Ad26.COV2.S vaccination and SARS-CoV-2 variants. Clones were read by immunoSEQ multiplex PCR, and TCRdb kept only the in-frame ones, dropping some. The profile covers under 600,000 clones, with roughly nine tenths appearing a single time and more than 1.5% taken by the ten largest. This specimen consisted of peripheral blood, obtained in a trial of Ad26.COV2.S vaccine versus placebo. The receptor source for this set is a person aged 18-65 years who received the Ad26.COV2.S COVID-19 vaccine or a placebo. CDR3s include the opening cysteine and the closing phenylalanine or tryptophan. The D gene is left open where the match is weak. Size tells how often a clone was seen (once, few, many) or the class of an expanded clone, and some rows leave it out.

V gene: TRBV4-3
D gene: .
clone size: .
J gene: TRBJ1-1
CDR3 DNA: TGCGCCAGCAGCCCGATCGGCGGCGGCGAGGTGAACACTGAAGCTTTCTTT
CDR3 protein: CASSPIGGGEVNTEAFF

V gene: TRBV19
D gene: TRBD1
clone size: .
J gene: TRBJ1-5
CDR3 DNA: TGTGCCAGTAGTGACTACAGGGGCAGCAATCAGCCCCAGCATTTT
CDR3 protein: CASSDYRGSNQPQHF

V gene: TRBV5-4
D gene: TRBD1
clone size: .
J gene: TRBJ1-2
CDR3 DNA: TGTGCCAGCAGCTCGGACAGGGAGGCGTCGTATGGCTACACCTTC
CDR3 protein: CASSSDREASYGYTF

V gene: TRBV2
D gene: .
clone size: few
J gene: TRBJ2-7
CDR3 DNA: TGTGCCAGCAGTGAACCATCCCTCGCGGGAAGAGGGGTCTACGAGCAGTACTTC
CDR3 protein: CASSEPSLAGRGVYEQYF

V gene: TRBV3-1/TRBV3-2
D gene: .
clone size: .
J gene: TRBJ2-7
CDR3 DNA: TGTGCCAGCAGCCCCTACGGGGGCCACGAGCAGTACTTC
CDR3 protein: CASSPYGGHEQYF

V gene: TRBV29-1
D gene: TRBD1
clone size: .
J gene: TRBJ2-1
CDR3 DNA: TGCAGCGTTGAATCCCGGACAGGGGGTAGCAATGAGCAGTTCTTC
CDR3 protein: CSVESRTGGSNEQFF

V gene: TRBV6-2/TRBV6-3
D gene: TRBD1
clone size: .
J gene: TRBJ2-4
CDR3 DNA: TGTGCCAGCAGTTACGCTGGACAGGGGAACATTCAGTACTTC
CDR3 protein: CASSYAGQGNIQYF

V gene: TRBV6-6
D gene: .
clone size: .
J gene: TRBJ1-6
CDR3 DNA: TGTGCCAGCACCTACCGGACCCCCCGGGATTCACCCCTCCACTTT
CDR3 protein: CASTYRTPRDSPLHF

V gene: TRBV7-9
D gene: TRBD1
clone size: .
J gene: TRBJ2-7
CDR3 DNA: TGTGCCAGCAGCTTAGGAGAGGGGGCACATCTCTACGAGCAGTACTTC
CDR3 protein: CASSLGEGAHLYEQYF

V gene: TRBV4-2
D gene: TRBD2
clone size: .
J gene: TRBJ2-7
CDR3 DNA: TGTGCCAGCAGCCACAATGGCCGGGGGGTACTATACGAGCAGTACTTC
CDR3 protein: CASSHNGRGVLYEQYF

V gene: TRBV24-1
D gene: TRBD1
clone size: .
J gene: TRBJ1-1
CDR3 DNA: TGTGCCACCAGTGATACTGACAGGGTCACTGAAGCTTTCTTT
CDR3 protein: CATSDTDRVTEAFF

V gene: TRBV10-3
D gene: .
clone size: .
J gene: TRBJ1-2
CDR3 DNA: TGTGCCTCGATGACTGAGGGAAACTATGGCTACACCTTC
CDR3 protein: CASMTEGNYGYTF

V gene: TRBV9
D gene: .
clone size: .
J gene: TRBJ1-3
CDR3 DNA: TGTGCCAGCAGCCTCGACAACTCTGGAAACACCATATATTTT
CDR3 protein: CASSLDNSGNTIYF

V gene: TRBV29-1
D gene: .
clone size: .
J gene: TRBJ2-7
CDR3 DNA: TGCAGCGTTGGATCTAGAACCTACGAGCAGTACTTC
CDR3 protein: CSVGSRTYEQYF

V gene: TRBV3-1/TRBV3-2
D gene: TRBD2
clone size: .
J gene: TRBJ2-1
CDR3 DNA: TGTGCCAGCAGCCAAGAGCTAGCGGGGGGCGATGAGCAGTTCTTC
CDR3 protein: CASSQELAGGDEQFF

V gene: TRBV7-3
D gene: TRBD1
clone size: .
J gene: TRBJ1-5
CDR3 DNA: TGTGCCAGCAACAAGACAGGGGATCAGCCCCAGCATTTT
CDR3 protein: CASNKTGDQPQHF

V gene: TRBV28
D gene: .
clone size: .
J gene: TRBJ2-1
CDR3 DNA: TGTGCCAGCAGTTTATCCCAGGCTCCCTACAATGAGCAGTTCTTC
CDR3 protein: CASSLSQAPYNEQFF

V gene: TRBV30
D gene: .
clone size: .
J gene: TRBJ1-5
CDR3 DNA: TGTGCCTGGAGTTCAGGCGGGCAGCCCCAGCATTTT
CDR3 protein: CAWSSGGQPQHF

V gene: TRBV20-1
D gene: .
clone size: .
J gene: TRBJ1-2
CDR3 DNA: TGCAGTGGGCCGGGGGGTGGCTACACCTTC
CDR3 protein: CSGPGGGYTF

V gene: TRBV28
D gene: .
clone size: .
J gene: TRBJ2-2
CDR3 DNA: TGTGCCAGCAGTTTCGGCCCGACGGTAGGGGAGCTGTTTTTT
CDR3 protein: CASSFGPTVGELFF

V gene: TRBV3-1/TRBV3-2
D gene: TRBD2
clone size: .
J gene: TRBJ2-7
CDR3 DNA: TGTGCCAGCAGCCAAGATATTGGGACTAGCGGGAGCCCCCTTACCTACGAGCAGTACTTC
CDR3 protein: CASSQDIGTSGSPLTYEQYF

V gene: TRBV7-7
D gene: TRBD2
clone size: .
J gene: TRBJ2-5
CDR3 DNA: TGTGCTAGCAGCTTAAACGGGGGGATCAAAGAGACCCAGTACTTC
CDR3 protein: CASSLNGGIKETQYF

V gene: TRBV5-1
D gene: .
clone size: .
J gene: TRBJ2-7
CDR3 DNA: TGCGCCAGCAGCTTGGTAGTAGGGAGTTTTTACGAGCAGTACTTC
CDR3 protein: CASSLVVGSFYEQYF

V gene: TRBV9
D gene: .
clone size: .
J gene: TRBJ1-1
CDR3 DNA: TGTGCCAGCAGCGCCAGGGGCCCGGGGACTGAAGCTTTCTTT
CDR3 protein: CASSARGPGTEAFF

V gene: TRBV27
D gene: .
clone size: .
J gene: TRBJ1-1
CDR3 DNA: TGTGCCAGCCGCCCGGGCCTGGGGAACACTGAAGCTTTCTTT
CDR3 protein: CASRPGLGNTEAFF

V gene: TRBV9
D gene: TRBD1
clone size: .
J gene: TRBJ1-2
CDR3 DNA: TGTGCCAGCAGCCGGGGACAGGGCTATGGCTACACCTTC
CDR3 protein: CASSRGQGYGYTF

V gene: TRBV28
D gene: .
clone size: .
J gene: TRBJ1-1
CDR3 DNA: TGTGCCAGCAGAGAAGACGTGGGAGGGAATGAAGCTTTCTTT
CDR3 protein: CASREDVGGNEAFF

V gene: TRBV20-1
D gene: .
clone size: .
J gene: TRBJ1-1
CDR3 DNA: TGCAGTGCTAGAGAATTAACTGAAGCTTTCTTT
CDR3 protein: CSARELTEAFF

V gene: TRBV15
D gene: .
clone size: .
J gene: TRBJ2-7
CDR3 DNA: TGTGCCACCAGCACCTACCCTAGGGGGAACAGAGAATACGAGCAGTACTTC
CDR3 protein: CATSTYPRGNREYEQYF

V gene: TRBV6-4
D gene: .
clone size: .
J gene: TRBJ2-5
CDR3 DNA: TGTGCCAGCAGTGACTCAAACAGGCAAGAGACCCAGTACTTC
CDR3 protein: CASSDSNRQETQYF

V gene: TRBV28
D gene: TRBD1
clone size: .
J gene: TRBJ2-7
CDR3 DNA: TGTGCCAGCATCCCGGGACAGGACGCCTACGAGCAGTACTTC
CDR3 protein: CASIPGQDAYEQYF

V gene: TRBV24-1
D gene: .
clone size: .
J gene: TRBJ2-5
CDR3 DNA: TGTGCCACCAGTGGTCCCAGGGGACAAGAGACCCAGTACTTC
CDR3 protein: CATSGPRGQETQYF

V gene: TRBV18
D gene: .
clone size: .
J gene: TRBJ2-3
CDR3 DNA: TGTGCCAGCTCACCCATCCCGCCCGATCGCACAGATACGCAGTATTTT
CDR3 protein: CASSPIPPDRTDTQYF